The present TCR beta chain was sequenced within a study of molecular identifiers for immune sequencing clone quantification. Of note for this clonotype: A much larger clonotype is one base distant, so this may be a read error.

There are 14 residues in the CDR3. V lost 2 bases and J 6 bases, leaving 14 bases between the germline ends. Germline CDR1 reads GTSNPN; CDR2 reads SVGIG (reference sequence). Via MiXCR, TCRdb re-called the PCR reads, giving one row per CDR3 protein. In the table there are under 350,000 distinct CDR3 sequences, about 22% of which are singletons. The chain employs TRBV30 and TRBJ1-5; D may be TRBD1 (5 bases). The sequenced sample was naive CD8+ T cells from blood, with Jurkat cell RNA spiked in. Subset here: FACS-sorted CD8+CD4-CCR7+CD45RA+ naive T cells. This clonotype originated in a human donor in good health. Some libraries in this study had Jurkat cell RNA spiked in. The CDR3 is CAWSFGGTSQPQHF. The CDR3 nucleotides are TGTGCCTGGAGTTTCGGAGGGACGAGTCAGCCCCAGCATTTT.